Below are 16 T cell receptor beta chains sequenced from a single sample in a study of shared clonotypes between healthy human individuals. Assay used: immunoSEQ multiplex PCR; TCRdb lists only in-frame clones, some missing. The table records about 960,000 clones, about 80% of them present only once. The specimen sequenced was memory CD4+ T cells sorted from blood. Subset here: CD45RA-negative fraction. These receptors all come from a man younger than 35 in good health.

The V call is TRBV5-5, the J call TRBJ1-2; no definite D call. V was clipped by 3 bases and J by 2 bases, with 8 bases between them. Germline CDR1 reads SGHKS; CDR2 reads YYEKEE (reference sequence). CDR3 length equals 13 residues. The CDR3 loop reads CASSYGGNYGYTF. In DNA form, the CDR3 reads TGTGCCAGCAGCTACGGCGGGAACTATGGCTACACCTTC.

The genes are TRBV5-1 and TRBJ2-3; a possible D gene is TRBD2 (5 bases). This CDR3 contains 13 residues. With 7 bases removed from V and 2 bases from J, the gap between germline ends came to 11 bases. Looked up from germline, CDR1 is SGHRS and CDR2 is YFSETQ. The CDR3 sequence is CASALGDTDTQYF. CDR3 DNA: TGCGCCAGCGCACTCGGGGACACAGATACGCAGTATTTT.

J is TRBJ2-1 and V is TRBV19; no firm D call. The CDR3 spans 18 residues. With 1 base removed from V and 3 bases from J, the gap between germline ends came to 19 bases. Germline V gene lookup returns CDR1 LNHDA and CDR2 SQIVND (reference sequence). The CDR3 here is CASSIGFLNPFNYNEQFF. In DNA form, the CDR3 reads TGTGCCAGTAGTATAGGCTTTTTGAACCCCTTTAACTACAATGAGCAGTTCTTC. Full variable domain (remainder filled in from reference TRBV19 and TRBJ2-1): DGGITQSPKYLFRKEGQNVTLSCEQNLNHDAMYWYRQDPGQGLRLIYYSQIVNDFQKGDIAEGYSVSREKKESFPLTVTSAQKNPTAFYLCASSIGFLNPFNYNEQFFGPGTRLTVL.

The chain links TRBV10-1 to TRBJ2-5, with 11 bases lining up with TRBD2. Unmatched junction bases numbered 7, after V lost 5 bases and J lost 5 bases. CDR1 WNHNN and CDR2 SYGVQD come from the germline V gene (reference sequence). The CDR3 is made up of 15 amino acids. In DNA, the CDR3 is TGCGCCAGCAGTAAATTAGCGGGAGGGCCGGAGACCCAGTACTTC. Protein sequence: CASSKLAGGPETQYF.

In this sample, this clone turned up once. The chain links TRBV29-1 to TRBJ2-5; 8 bases line up with TRBD1. This CDR3 is 12 amino acids long. Per the germline V gene, CDR1 is SQVTM and CDR2 is ANQGSEA. V dropped 4 bases and J dropped 5; count of bases not matched to a gene: 3. The CDR3: CSVGGQVETQYF. CDR3 in DNA: TGCAGCGTTGGGGGACAGGTCGAGACCCAGTACTTC.

This rearrangement joins TRBV9 to TRBJ1-2; 12 bases are shared with TRBD1. This CDR3 has 16 amino acids. Germline CDR1 reads SGDLS; CDR2 reads YYNGEE. The V gene end was trimmed by 1 base and the J gene end by 7 bases; junction bases not matched to a gene: 8. CDR3 region: CASSVRAGTGGSGYTF. CDR3 sequence (DNA): TGTGCCAGCAGCGTAAGGGCCGGGACAGGGGGCTCTGGCTACACCTTC.

In its sample, this clone was seen a few times. The genes are TRBV11-2 and TRBJ2-3; 8 bases are shared with TRBD1. The CDR3 runs 16 residues. V lost 0 bases, J lost 7 bases, and 9 bases stayed unmatched. CDR1 and CDR2 (germline): SGHAT, FQNNGV. CDR3 loop: CASSLDFGQGAYTQYF. As DNA, the CDR3 is TGTGCCAGCAGCTTAGATTTTGGCCAGGGGGCGTATACGCAGTATTTT.

To note about this clone: The same CDR3 is also encoded by other DNA sequences in this sample. The J gene is TRBJ2-5, the V gene TRBV6-5; TRBD1 matches 8 bases. The CDR3 is 14 residues long. V trimming: 4 bases; J trimming: 4 bases; junction bases outside the gene matches: 5. Germline CDR1 and CDR2: MNHEY and SVGAGI. The CDR3, as DNA: TGTGCCAGCAGTTCCGGACAGGGTAGAGAGACCCAGTACTTC. Residues: CASSSGQGRETQYF.

The chain recombines TRBV9 with TRBJ2-7; 8 bases line up with TRBD1. CDR3 length: 14 residues. Germline CDR1 SGDLS, CDR2 YYNGEE. Germline trimming cut 3 bases from V and 5 bases from J; bases unmatched to any gene: 7. The CDR3 DNA sequence: TGTGCCAGCAGCGCCAGGACAGGGTTAGACGAGCAGTACTTC. Translated, it gives CASSARTGLDEQYF.

V usage is TRBV6-1 and J usage is TRBJ2-3, with TRBD2 identical over 11 bases. Unmatched junction bases numbered 7, after V lost 7 bases and J lost 1 base. Germline-derived CDR1 and CDR2 are MNHNS and SASEGT. The CDR3 consists of 16 residues. DNA for the CDR3: TGTGCCAGCAATGATAGCGGGGGGGTCGGCACAGATACGCAGTATTTT. This translates into CASNDSGGVGTDTQYF.

The J gene is TRBJ1-2, the V gene TRBV7-8; D not resolved. Between the trimmed V and J ends, which lost 1 base and 8 bases, there was a span of 14 bases. CDR1 SGHVS and CDR2 FQNEAQ come from the germline V gene. The CDR3 contains 14 residues. The CDR3 here is CASSLDHRSIGYTF. The CDR3 DNA is TGTGCCAGCAGCTTAGACCATAGAAGTATAGGCTACACCTTC.

The gene calls are TRBV28 and TRBJ2-1; possible D gene TRBD1, 6 bases. Germline values: CDR1 MDHEN, CDR2 SYDVKM. V was pared by 10 bases and J by 9 bases, with 22 bases between. The CDR3 is 14 residues long. CDR3 nucleotide sequence: TGTGCCATCCCGGGACACCCCGGAGGTGGTGAGCAGTTCTTC. This codes for CAIPGHPGGGEQFF.

As for this clone: Other DNA sequences of this sample code for an identical CDR3. The chain links TRBV18 to TRBJ2-1; D remains unclear. The CDR3 loop spans 14 amino acids. Germline V gene data show CDR1 as KGHSH and CDR2 as LQKENI. Trimming removed 0 bases at V and 1 base at J, with 4 bases between. DNA for the CDR3: TGTGCCAGCTCACCACCCAGTTCCTACAATGAGCAGTTCTTC. As protein: CASSPPSSYNEQFF.

This clone has more than one count but fewer than ten. This sequence joins TRBV5-4 and TRBJ2-7, with 7 bases lining up with TRBD1. Germline values: CDR1 SGHNT, CDR2 YYREEE (reference sequence). V was clipped by 2 bases and J by 3 bases; unmatched bases: 8. The CDR3 has 15 residues. The CDR3 here is CASSFDRGQSYEQYF. CDR3 nucleotides: TGTGCCAGCAGCTTCGATAGGGGACAGAGCTACGAGCAGTACTTC.

The J gene is TRBJ2-2, the V gene TRBV9, with 9 bases aligning to TRBD2. Trimming at V came to 0 bases and at J to 4 bases, leaving 4 bases not matched to a gene. The CDR3 has 16 amino acids. The germline V gene has CDR1 SGDLS and CDR2 YYNGEE. The CDR3 spells CASSVDLAGATGELFF. CDR3 nucleotides: TGTGCCAGCAGCGTAGATTTAGCGGGAGCCACCGGGGAGCTGTTTTTT. Complete variable domain (other parts from reference TRBV9 and TRBJ2-2): DSGVTQTPKHLITATGQRVTLRCSPRSGDLSVYWYQQSLDQGLQFLIQYYNGEERAKGNILERFSAQQFPDLHSELNLSSLELGDSALYFCASSVDLAGATGELFFGEGSRLTVL.

The rearrangement links TRBV2 to TRBJ1-2; 7 nucleotides match TRBD1. Per the germline V gene, CDR1 is SNHLY and CDR2 is FYNNEI. The CDR3 sequence is 13 residues long. The V gene end was trimmed by 6 bases and the J gene end by 2 bases; junction bases not matched to a gene: 3. The CDR3 loop reads CASRKDRNYGYTF. In DNA, the CDR3 is TGTGCCAGCAGGAAGGACAGGAACTATGGCTACACCTTC.